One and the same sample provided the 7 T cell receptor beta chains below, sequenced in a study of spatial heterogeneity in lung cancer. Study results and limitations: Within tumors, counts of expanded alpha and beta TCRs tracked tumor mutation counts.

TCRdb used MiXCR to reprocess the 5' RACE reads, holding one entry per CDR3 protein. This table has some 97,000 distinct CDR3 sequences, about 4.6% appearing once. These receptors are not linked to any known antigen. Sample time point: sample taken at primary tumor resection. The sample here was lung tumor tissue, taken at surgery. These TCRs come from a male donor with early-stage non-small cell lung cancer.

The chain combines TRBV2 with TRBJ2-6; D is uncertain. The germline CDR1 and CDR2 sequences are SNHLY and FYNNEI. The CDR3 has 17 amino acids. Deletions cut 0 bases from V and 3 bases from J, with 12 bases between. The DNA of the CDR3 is TGTGCCAGCAGTGAAGCGCATGTAGGTAGTGGGGCCAACGTCCTGACTTTC. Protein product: CASSEAHVGSGANVLTF. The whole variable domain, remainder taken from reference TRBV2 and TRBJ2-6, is EPEVTQTPSHQVTQMGQEVILRCVPISNHLYFYWYRQILGQKVEFLVSFYNNEISEKSEIFDDQFSVERPDGSNFTLKIRSTKLEDSAMYFCASSEAHVGSGANVLTFGAGSRLTVL.

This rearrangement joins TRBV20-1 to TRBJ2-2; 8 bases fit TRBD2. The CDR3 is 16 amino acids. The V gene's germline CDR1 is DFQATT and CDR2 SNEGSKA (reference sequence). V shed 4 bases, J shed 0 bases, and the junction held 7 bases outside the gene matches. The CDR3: CSAIPSGLTNTGELFF. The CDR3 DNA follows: TGCAGTGCTATTCCTAGCGGGTTAACGAACACCGGGGAGCTGTTTTTT.

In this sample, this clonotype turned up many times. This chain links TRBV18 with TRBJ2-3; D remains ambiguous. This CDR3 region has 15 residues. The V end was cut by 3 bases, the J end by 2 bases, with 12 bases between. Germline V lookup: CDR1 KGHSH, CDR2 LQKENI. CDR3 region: CASSPDVSLTDTQYF. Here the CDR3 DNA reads TGTGCCAGCTCACCTGACGTTTCCCTCACAGATACGCAGTATTTT. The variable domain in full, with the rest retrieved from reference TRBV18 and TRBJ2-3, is NAGVMQNPRHLVRRRGQEARLRCSPMKGHSHVYWYRQLPEEGLKFMVYLQKENIIDESGMPKERFSAEFPKEGPSILRIQQVVRGDSAAYFCASSPDVSLTDTQYFGPGTRLTVL.

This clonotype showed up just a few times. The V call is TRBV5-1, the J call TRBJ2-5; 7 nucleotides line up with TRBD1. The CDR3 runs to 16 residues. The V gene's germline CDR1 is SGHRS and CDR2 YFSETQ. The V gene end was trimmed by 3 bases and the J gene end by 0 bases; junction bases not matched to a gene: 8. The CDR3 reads CASSSGLQGYQETQYF. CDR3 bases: TGCGCCAGCAGCTCAGGCTTACAGGGGTACCAAGAGACCCAGTACTTC.

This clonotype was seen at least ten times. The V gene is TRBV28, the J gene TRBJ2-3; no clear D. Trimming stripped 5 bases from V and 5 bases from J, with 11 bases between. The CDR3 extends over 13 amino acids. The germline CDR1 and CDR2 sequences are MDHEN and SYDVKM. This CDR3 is CASSAYIRDTQYF. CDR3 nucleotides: TGTGCCAGCAGTGCCTACATCCGAGATACGCAGTATTTT. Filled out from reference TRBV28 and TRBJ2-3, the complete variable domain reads DVKVTQSSRYLVKRTGEKVFLECVQDMDHENMFWYRQDPGLGLRLIYFSYDVKMKEKGDIPEGYSVSREKKERFSLILESASTNQTSMYLCASSAYIRDTQYFGPGTRLTVL.

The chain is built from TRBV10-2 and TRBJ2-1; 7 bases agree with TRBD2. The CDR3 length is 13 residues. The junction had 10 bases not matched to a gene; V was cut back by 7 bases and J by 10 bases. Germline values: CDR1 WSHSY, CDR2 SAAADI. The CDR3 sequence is CASKAGEAAEQFF. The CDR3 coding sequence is TGCGCCAGCAAGGCGGGAGAGGCGGCGGAGCAGTTCTTC.

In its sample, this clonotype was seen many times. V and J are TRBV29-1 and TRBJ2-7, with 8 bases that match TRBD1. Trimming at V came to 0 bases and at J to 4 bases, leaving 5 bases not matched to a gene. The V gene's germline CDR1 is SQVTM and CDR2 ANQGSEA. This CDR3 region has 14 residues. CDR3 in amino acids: CSVEEVDRGYEQYF. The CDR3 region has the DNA TGCAGCGTTGAAGAGGTCGACAGGGGTTACGAGCAGTACTTC.